Listed below are T cell receptor beta chains from one sample, sequenced in a study of OX40 agonist ivuxolimab in advanced cancers. TCRdb keeps only in-frame clones here, not all; method: immunoSEQ multiplex PCR. This sample has 85,000 to 100,000 clones, with approximately 90% found just once. The sample here was CD4+ or CD8+ T cells sorted from blood, taken in a trial of the OX40 agonist ivuxolimab. These TCRs come from an adult with an advanced solid tumor such as melanoma, head and neck, liver or kidney cancer. Both conserved end residues are part of each CDR3. D genes are given only for firm matches. Size is stated for part of the rows, as once, few or many counts, or as a class when the clone is expanded.

>TRBV7-8|NA|TRBJ1-1|NA
CASTYLPGNTEAFF
TGTGCCAGCACCTACCTCCCAGGGAACACTGAAGCTTTCTTT
>TRBV2|once|TRBJ2-3|NA
CASSPTDTQYF
TGTGCCAGCAGTCCCACAGATACGCAGTATTTT
>TRBV11-2|NA|TRBJ1-4|NA
CASSLDRGLGTNEKLFF
TGTGCCAGCAGCTTAGACAGGGGCTTAGGAACTAATGAAAAACTGTTTTTT
>TRBV11-2|NA|TRBJ2-7|TRBD2
CASSSLTSTPREQYF
TGTGCCAGCAGCTCCTTGACTAGCACTCCTCGCGAGCAGTACTTC
>TRBV7-2|NA|TRBJ2-3|NA
CASSSDPGAPRKVDTQYF
TGTGCCAGCAGCTCAGACCCTGGGGCCCCTAGAAAGGTAGATACGCAGTATTTT
>TRBV5-6|NA|TRBJ1-3|NA
CASSWRGDSGNTIYF
TGTGCCAGCAGTTGGAGGGGTGACTCTGGAAACACCATATATTTT
>TRBV7-9|NA|TRBJ1-4|NA
CASSHDSPASEKLFF
TGTGCCAGCAGCCACGACAGTCCTGCCAGTGAAAAACTGTTTTTT
>TRBV5-6|NA|TRBJ2-7|NA
CASSRSDEQYF
TGTGCCAGCAGCCGGTCAGACGAGCAGTACTTC
>TRBV15|NA|TRBJ2-3|TRBD2
CATSRDRRLAGGGDTQYF
TGTGCCACCAGCAGAGATAGACGACTAGCGGGGGGAGGGGATACGCAGTATTTT
>TRBV10-1|once|TRBJ2-1|TRBD2
CASRPGLVADEQFF
TGCGCCAGCAGGCCGGGACTAGTTGCTGATGAGCAGTTCTTC
>TRBV29-1|NA|TRBJ1-1|NA
CSVVSSVPQAEAFF
TGCAGCGTTGTCAGCAGTGTACCTCAGGCTGAAGCTTTCTTT
>TRBV7-8|NA|TRBJ2-7|NA
CASSLSRVHSAYEQYF
TGTGCCAGCAGCTTATCAAGGGTCCACAGTGCCTACGAGCAGTACTTC
>TRBV7-3|NA|TRBJ1-1|TRBD1
CASSGQKFTEAFF
TGTGCCAGCTCGGGACAGAAGTTCACTGAAGCTTTCTTT
>TRBV7-6|NA|TRBJ2-7|TRBD1
CASSLGAGGSYEQYF
TGTGCCAGCAGCTTAGGGGCAGGGGGTAGTTACGAGCAGTACTTC
>TRBV28|NA|TRBJ2-7|TRBD1
CASRGGQASSYEQYF
TGTGCCAGCAGAGGGGGACAGGCGAGCTCCTACGAGCAGTACTTC
>TRBV30|NA|TRBJ2-3|NA
CAWRSQGTDTQYF
TGTGCCTGGAGAAGTCAGGGGACAGATACGCAGTATTTT
>TRBV30|NA|TRBJ1-1|TRBD1
CAWGKGQLNTEAFF
TGTGCCTGGGGGAAGGGACAGTTGAACACTGAAGCTTTCTTT